One and the same sample provided the 19 T cell receptor beta chains below, sequenced in a study of cytomegalovirus exposure and HLA in healthy donors. Primers included in the PCR were 60 Vbeta and 13 Jbeta primers. Produced via immunoSEQ multiplex PCR; TCRdb's table is partial and in-frame only. This repertoire shows some 100,000 clones, under 85% found once; its top ten account for 13% to 15%. The sample taken for sequencing was PBMCs. All receptors come from a woman aged 70-85 years in good health and CMV-seropositive.

The J gene is TRBJ2-5, the V gene TRBV28; 9 nucleotides align to TRBD1. The junction had 9 bases not matched to a gene; V was cut back by 6 bases and J by 4 bases. The CDR3 spans 15 residues. The germline gives CDR1 MDHEN, CDR2 SYDVKM. The CDR3 loop is CASSTGGRIGETQYF. The DNA of the CDR3 is TGTGCCAGCAGCACAGGGGGCAGGATTGGAGAGACCCAGTACTTC.

As DNA, the CDR3 is TGTGCCAGCAGCTTGGAGGTGGGACAGGGTTTGGGCTACACCTTC. It specifies CASSLEVGQGLGYTF. The chain uses TRBV5-5 and TRBJ1-2; 9 bases agree with TRBD1. Germline lookup yields CDR1 SGHKS and CDR2 YYEKEE (reference sequence). J lost 8 bases, V lost 0 bases, and 8 bases had no gene match. This CDR3 has 15 residues. The full variable domain, with the rest looked up from reference TRBV5-5 and TRBJ1-2, is DAGVTQSPTHLIKTRGQQVTLRCSPISGHKSVSWYQQVLGQGPQFIFQYYEKEERGRGNFPDRFSARQFPNYSSELNVNALLLGDSALYLCASSLEVGQGLGYTFGSGTRLTVV.

CDR3 in DNA: TGTGCCAGCACTCGAGGACAGGGAAACTACGAGCAGTACTTC. It codes for CASTRGQGNYEQYF. The chain uses TRBV25-1 and TRBJ2-7; 8 nucleotides line up with TRBD1. The CDR3 extends over 14 amino acids. Per the germline V gene, CDR1 is MGHDK and CDR2 is SYGVNS. Trimming removed 7 bases from V and 3 bases from J; junction bases left unmatched: 8.

J is TRBJ2-3 and V is TRBV4-2; tentative D call: TRBD1 (5 bases). The V gene's germline CDR1 is LGHNA and CDR2 YNFKEQ. The ends were cut back, 0 bases at V and 4 bases at J, with 20 bases in the middle. The CDR3 runs to 18 residues. The CDR3 bases are TGTGCCAGCAGCCAAGAGGGGCTAGGACATACGCCCCCAGATACGCAGTATTTT. Its protein is CASSQEGLGHTPPDTQYF.

The rearrangement uses TRBV5-5 and TRBJ2-3, with D perhaps matching TRBD2 (5 bases). The length of the CDR3 is 16 residues. V lost 0 bases and J lost 0, with 11 bases in between. Germline V lookup: CDR1 SGHKS, CDR2 YYEKEE (reference sequence). The CDR3 region has the DNA TGTGCCAGCAGCTTGGAAGGAGGAACTAGCACAGATACGCAGTATTTT. It is translated as CASSLEGGTSTDTQYF.

This sequence joins TRBV7-9 and TRBJ2-5; 14 nucleotides match TRBD2. CDR3 length: 16 amino acids. Germline-derived CDR1 and CDR2 are SEHNR and FQNEAQ (reference sequence). V shed 5 bases and J 2 bases; nucleotides not matched to a gene: 4. CDR3 sequence: CASSLGLAGGQETQYF. For the CDR3, the DNA is TGTGCCAGCAGCCTTGGACTAGCGGGGGGACAAGAGACCCAGTACTTC.

The chain is built from TRBV7-2 and TRBJ2-5; weak D call: TRBD1 (5 bases). Germline values: CDR1 SGHTA, CDR2 FQGNSA. The CDR3 contains 15 residues. The V and J ends lost 5 bases and 4 bases respectively, with 17 bases between them. The CDR3 DNA reads as TGTGCCAGCAGCCCCGAACCTTCTGGGGCAGAGACCCAGTACTTC. It encodes CASSPEPSGAETQYF.

The chain joins TRBV5-5 to TRBJ1-2; weak D call: TRBD1 (6 bases). Trimming removed 0 bases at V and 8 bases at J, with 14 bases between. CDR1 and CDR2 (germline): SGHKS, YYEKEE (reference sequence). The CDR3 totals 14 residues. CDR3 DNA sequence: TGTGCCAGCAGCTTGGGAAACAAGGGGACAGGCTACACCTTC. It yields the protein CASSLGNKGTGYTF.

The gene calls are TRBV5-1 and TRBJ1-2; 11 bases match TRBD1. V trimming: 8 bases; J trimming: 6 bases; junction bases outside the gene matches: 15. CDR3 length: 16 amino acids. Germline CDR1 reads SGHRS; CDR2 reads YFSETQ. CDR3 sequence reads: CASTPGQGGLRDGYTF. The CDR3, as DNA: TGCGCCAGTACGCCGGGACAGGGGGGTTTGCGCGATGGCTACACCTTC.

V gene TRBV6-1 combines with J gene TRBJ2-3; 7 bases align to TRBD1. The trim removed 1 base at V and 6 bases at J, leaving 7 bases unmatched. This CDR3 contains 15 residues. Germline V gene data show CDR1 as MNHNS and CDR2 as SASEGT. CDR3 residues: CASSEGQGGKDTQYF. The DNA for the CDR3 is TGTGCCAGCAGTGAAGGACAGGGTGGGAAGGATACGCAGTATTTT.

V usage is TRBV27 and J usage is TRBJ2-7, with 10 nucleotides matching TRBD2. The CDR3 covers 15 residues. Trimming cost V 7 bases and J 7 bases; bases outside gene matches: 13. From germline, CDR1 is MNHEY and CDR2 SMNVEV (reference sequence). The CDR3 is CASTTAGLAPPEQYF. The CDR3 DNA reads TGTGCCAGCACCACCGCGGGACTAGCGCCTCCGGAGCAGTACTTC.

This rearrangement joins TRBV27 to TRBJ2-5, with TRBD1 matching 7 bases. The CDR3 totals 17 residues. CDR1 and CDR2 (germline): MNHEY, SMNVEV (reference sequence). V trimming: 3 bases; J trimming: 5 bases; junction bases outside the gene matches: 15. The CDR3, as DNA: TGTGCCAGCAGTTTGCGGAAGAGACAGGGCCCAGGCGAGACCCAGTACTTC. Translated, it gives CASSLRKRQGPGETQYF.

The chain uses TRBV27 and TRBJ1-1; 8 bases match TRBD1. This CDR3 region has 14 residues. Germline lookup yields CDR1 MNHEY and CDR2 SMNVEV (reference sequence). J was trimmed by 6 bases and V by 2 bases; bases with no gene match: 5. The CDR3 bases are TGTGCCAGCAGTTTAGGGGACAGGCTATCTGAAGCTTTCTTT. Its translation: CASSLGDRLSEAFF.

The V gene is TRBV5-1, the J gene TRBJ2-2; a possible D gene is TRBD2 (5 bases). CDR1 and CDR2 (germline): SGHRS, YFSETQ. The CDR3 runs to 15 residues. The V gene lost 3 bases and the J gene lost 2 bases, with 11 bases spanning the gap. In DNA form, the CDR3 reads TGCGCCAGCAGCTCCACCGGGGTTAACACCGGGGAGCTGTTTTTT. It yields the protein CASSSTGVNTGELFF. The entire variable domain, with the rest obtained from reference TRBV5-1 and TRBJ2-2, is as follows: KAGVTQTPRYLIKTRGQQVTLSCSPISGHRSVSWYQQTPGQGLQFLFEYFSETQRNKGNFPGRFSGRQFSNSRSEMNVSTLELGDSALYLCASSSTGVNTGELFFGEGSRLTVL.

The gene calls are TRBV7-6 and TRBJ2-5, with 7 bases identical to TRBD1. The germline gives CDR1 SGHVS, CDR2 FNYEAQ. V shed 3 bases, J shed 2 bases, and the junction held 3 bases outside the gene matches. The CDR3 consists of 14 residues. CDR3 in DNA: TGTGCCAGCAGCTTCGCCAGGGGGCAAGAGACCCAGTACTTC. This encodes CASSFARGQETQYF. Full variable domain (missing parts from reference TRBV7-6 and TRBJ2-5): GAGVSQSPRYKVTKRGQDVALRCDPISGHVSLYWYRQALGQGPEFLTYFNYEAQQDKSGLPNDRFSAERPEGSISTLTIQRTEQRDSAMYRCASSFARGQETQYFGPGTRLLVL.

J is TRBJ2-2 and V is TRBV27; TRBD1 is a possible D gene (5 bases). The CDR3 is 14 amino acids. Germline assignment: CDR1 MNHEY and CDR2 SMNVEV (reference sequence). The V gene lost 2 bases and the J gene lost 6 bases, with 10 bases spanning the gap. The CDR3 DNA reads as TGTGCCAGCAGTTTAAAGGGGTCACCCGGGGAGCTGTTTTTT. Encoded protein: CASSLKGSPGELFF.

The chain has TRBV7-2 and TRBJ2-7, with a weak D call TRBD1 (5 bases). There are 14 residues in the CDR3. Germline CDR1 and CDR2: SGHTA and FQGNSA. V lost 5 bases and J 0 bases, leaving 11 bases between the germline ends. The CDR3 nucleotides are TGTGCCAGCAGCCTACAGGTTCCCTCCTACGAGCAGTACTTC. As protein: CASSLQVPSYEQYF.

This sequence joins TRBV5-4 and TRBJ1-2, with D perhaps TRBD1 (5 bases). The V gene lost 1 base and the J gene lost 8 bases, with 12 bases spanning the gap. There are 13 residues in the CDR3. Germline CDR1 is SGHNT and CDR2 is YYREEE (reference sequence). CDR3 loop: CASSLQGGRGYTF. The CDR3 DNA sequence: TGTGCCAGCAGCTTGCAGGGCGGCAGGGGCTACACCTTC.

The gene calls are TRBV28 and TRBJ2-3, with 14 bases that match TRBD2. Trimming cost V 5 bases and J 3 bases; bases outside gene matches: 22. The CDR3 spans 22 residues. Germline lookup yields CDR1 MDHEN and CDR2 SYDVKM. Here the CDR3 DNA reads TGTGCCAGCAGTCCGGCGTCCGGGACTAGCGGGAGTAAATCGGGTGGGACAGATACGCAGTATTTT. The encoded protein is CASSPASGTSGSKSGGTDTQYF.